One and the same sample provided the 29 T cell receptor beta chains below, sequenced in a study of spatial heterogeneity in lung cancer. From the 5' RACE reads, TCRdb called clonotypes with MiXCR, one entry per CDR3 protein. The table lists approximately 82,000 distinct CDR3 sequences, 10% to 15% of them singletons, with under 5.5% in the top ten. The time point here: sample taken at primary tumor resection. Whole RNA, which was extracted from tumor, nontumor lung tissue or frozen PBMC, was sequenced without any cell sorting. This specimen was PBMCs, taken at surgery. The receptors originated from a male donor with early-stage non-small cell lung cancer.

CDR3 nucleotides: TGTGCCATCAGTCCGGACGGAAACTATGGCTACACCTTC. This translates into CAISPDGNYGYTF. The chain recombines TRBV10-3 with TRBJ1-2; D call uncertain. Trimming stripped 5 bases from V and 2 bases from J, with 9 bases between. The CDR3 is 13 residues long. CDR1 ENHRY and CDR2 SYGVKD come from the germline V gene.

This clonotype was seen repeatedly, ten times or more. The rearrangement uses TRBV15 and TRBJ1-5, with a possible D match to TRBD1 (5 bases). V lost 0 bases and J lost 6, with 15 bases in between. Germline V lookup: CDR1 LNHNV, CDR2 YYDKDF (reference sequence). This CDR3 has 16 amino acids. The CDR3 DNA reads TGTGCCACCAGCAGAGATGCGGCTACAAGGGGTCAGCCCCAGCATTTT. Its translation is CATSRDAATRGQPQHF.

V gene TRBV7-3 combines with J gene TRBJ2-1, with 9 bases lining up with TRBD2. Germline V gene sequence: CDR1 SGHTA, CDR2 FQGTGA. The J segment lost 9 bases and the V segment lost 4 bases, leaving 16 bases of the junction unmatched. The CDR3 consists of 17 residues. The CDR3: CASSSSAGGPGGREQFF. The CDR3 DNA reads as TGTGCCAGCAGCTCCTCGGCGGGGGGGCCAGGAGGCCGTGAGCAGTTCTTC.

This clonotype was found a few times. J is TRBJ2-2 and V is TRBV29-1, with 8 positions matching TRBD1. This CDR3 spans 13 amino acids. Germline V gene data show CDR1 as SQVTM and CDR2 as ANQGSEA. V lost 5 bases, J lost 3 bases, and 2 bases stayed unmatched. DNA of the CDR3: TGCAGCGTTAAGACAGGGGACACCGGGGAGCTGTTTTTT. Its translation is CSVKTGDTGELFF.

This clonotype occurred a few times. The rearrangement joins TRBV5-1 to TRBJ1-1; no clear D. Trimming stripped 0 bases from V and 1 base from J, with 10 bases between. CDR3 length: 15 amino acids. The germline V gene has CDR1 SGHRS and CDR2 YFSETQ. CDR3 loop: CASSLDVPGNTEAFF. For the CDR3, the DNA is TGCGCCAGCAGCTTGGATGTCCCCGGGAACACTGAAGCTTTCTTT.

This chain links TRBV3-1 with TRBJ1-5; possible D gene TRBD1, 5 bases. The V end was cut by 1 base, the J end by 2 bases, with 12 bases between. The germline V gene has CDR1 LGHDT and CDR2 YNNKEL (reference sequence). This CDR3 contains 16 residues. The DNA for the CDR3 is TGTGCCAGCAGCCAAGGTGCGGGGGAGGGCAATCAGCCCCAGCATTTT. Translated: CASSQGAGEGNQPQHF.

The CDR3 spells CSAKGQSSYEQYF. The DNA for the CDR3 is TGCAGTGCTAAGGGTCAATCCTCCTACGAGCAGTACTTC. This sequence joins TRBV20-1 and TRBJ2-7; no clear D. Trimming took 4 bases from V and 0 from J, leaving 10 bases between them. CDR3 size: 13 residues. CDR1 and CDR2 from the germline V gene are DFQATT and SNEGSKA (reference sequence).

The rearrangement joins TRBV7-2 to TRBJ2-2; D uncertain. The CDR3 totals 16 residues. Germline CDR1 SGHTA, CDR2 FQGNSA. Trimming removed 5 bases at V and 7 bases at J, with 20 bases between. The CDR3 reads CASSQRLMVTGGELFF. As DNA, the CDR3 is TGTGCCAGCAGCCAACGATTAATGGTAACTGGCGGGGAGCTGTTTTTT.

The V call is TRBV23-1, the J call TRBJ1-5; D perhaps matches TRBD1 (5 bases). TRBV23-1 is an open reading frame, and its role is uncertain. The CDR3 is 16 residues long. The ends were cut back, 8 bases at V and 4 bases at J, with 21 bases in the middle. CDR3 region: CASSSRDRAWNQPQHF. CDR3 sequence (DNA): TGCGCCAGCTCATCTCGGGACCGGGCTTGGAATCAGCCCCAGCATTTT.

By share, this clonotype ranks as medium-sized. The J gene is TRBJ2-2, the V gene TRBV15; 7 nucleotides line up with TRBD1. The ends lost 1 base at V and 6 bases at J; junction bases unmatched: 11. CDR1 and CDR2 (germline): LNHNV, YYDKDF (reference sequence). The CDR3 loop spans 17 amino acids. This CDR3 reads CATSRVGTAFIPGELFF. For the CDR3, the DNA is TGTGCCACCAGCAGAGTAGGGACAGCTTTTATTCCCGGGGAGCTGTTTTTT.

The chain carries TRBV6-2 or TRBV6-3 and TRBJ2-3, with no clear D. Per the germline V gene, CDR1 is MNHEY and CDR2 is SVGEGT. The V gene lost 2 bases and the J gene lost 3 bases, with 9 bases spanning the gap. This CDR3 has 14 residues. The CDR3 region is CASSYTPPTDTQYF. The DNA for the CDR3 is TGTGCCAGCAGTTACACTCCGCCAACAGATACGCAGTATTTT.

This clonotype showed up just a few times. The gene calls are TRBV6-6 and TRBJ2-7; D is unclear. This CDR3 spans 12 amino acids. CDR1 and CDR2 from the germline V gene are MNHNY and SVGAGI (reference sequence). V lost 4 bases and J 5 bases, leaving 9 bases between the germline ends. The CDR3 loop reads CASSSDTDEQYF. CDR3 bases: TGTGCCAGCAGTTCCGACACTGACGAGCAGTACTTC.

The chain combines TRBV3-1 with TRBJ2-2; D is unclear. This CDR3 comprises 12 residues. The V and J ends lost 3 bases and 5 bases respectively, with 4 bases between them. Germline V CDR1 and CDR2: LGHDT, YNNKEL (reference sequence). The CDR3 nucleotides read TGTGCCAGCAGCCATGGGACCGGGGAGCTGTTTTTT. Its protein is CASSHGTGELFF. The entire variable domain, with the rest obtained from reference TRBV3-1 and TRBJ2-2, is as follows: DTAVSQTPKYLVTQMGNDKSIKCEQNLGHDTMYWYKQDSKKFLKIMFSYNNKELIINETVPNRFSPKSPDKAHLNLHINSLELGDSAVYFCASSHGTGELFFGEGSRLTVL.

The chain carries TRBV27 and TRBJ1-2; D is perhaps TRBD1 (6 bases). The CDR3 is 15 residues long. With 5 bases removed from V and 0 bases from J, the gap between germline ends came to 13 bases. CDR1 MNHEY and CDR2 SMNVEV come from the germline V gene (reference sequence). CDR3 protein: CASSTSGAANYGYTF. CDR3 bases: TGTGCCAGCAGTACCTCAGGGGCGGCTAACTATGGCTACACCTTC.

The CDR3 reads CASSLSLANEQYF. The DNA of the CDR3 is TGTGCCAGCAGCTTAAGTCTAGCCAACGAGCAGTACTTC. The J gene is TRBJ2-7, the V gene TRBV7-9; possibly TRBD2 for D (5 bases). The V end was cut by 2 bases, the J end by 5 bases, with 10 bases between. The germline CDR1 and CDR2 sequences are SEHNR and FQNEAQ (reference sequence). The CDR3 consists of 13 residues. The full variable domain, completed using reference TRBV7-9 and TRBJ2-7, is DTGVSQNPRHKITKRGQNVTFRCDPISEHNRLYWYRQTLGQGPEFLTYFQNEAQLEKSRLLSDRFSAERPKGSFSTLEIQRTEQGDSAMYLCASSLSLANEQYFGPGTRLTVT.

The sample holds many counts of this clonotype. This chain connects TRBV10-3 to TRBJ1-5; 9 bases fit TRBD1. This CDR3 contains 16 residues. Germline CDR1 and CDR2: ENHRY and SYGVKD. Trimming at V came to 2 bases and at J to 5 bases, leaving 7 bases not matched to a gene. The CDR3 coding sequence is TGTGCCATCAGTGAGGGACAGGGGCTGCCTGATCAGCCCCAGCATTTT. Its protein product is CAISEGQGLPDQPQHF.

The chain couples TRBV13 to TRBJ2-3; 7 bases line up with TRBD2. After removal of 2 bases from V and 4 bases from J, the junction contained 12 bases not matched to a gene. The CDR3 has 17 residues. Germline CDR1 is PRHDT and CDR2 is FYEKMQ (reference sequence). The CDR3 here is CASSLRGAGEVSDTQYF. The CDR3 nucleotides read TGTGCCAGCAGCTTAAGAGGGGCGGGAGAAGTCTCAGATACGCAGTATTTT.

This clonotype was recorded a few times. Mismatch with germline at one junction end may stem from a read error. V usage is TRBV29-1 and J usage is TRBJ2-3; 7 positions agree with TRBD2. Per the germline V gene, CDR1 is SQVTM and CDR2 is ANQGSEA. The CDR3 length is 15 residues. This chain's CDR3 is CSVEEGGDFTYTQYF. CDR3 sequence (DNA): TGCAGCGTTGAAGAGGGAGGGGACTTCACATATACGCAGTATTTT.

The V gene is TRBV5-6, the J gene TRBJ2-1, with TRBD1 as a possible D gene (6 bases). The V gene's germline CDR1 is SGHDT and CDR2 YYEEEE. V was pared by 4 bases and J by 8 bases, with 13 bases between. The CDR3 length is 13 residues. Here the CDR3 DNA reads TGTGCCAGCAGCCCTAGTCAGGGGCATGAGCAGTTCTTC. Protein product: CASSPSQGHEQFF.

The chain links TRBV10-3 to TRBJ1-6; D is uncertain. The CDR3 is 17 residues long. Germline lookup yields CDR1 ENHRY and CDR2 SYGVKD. Trimming stripped 0 bases from V and 5 bases from J, with 14 bases between. CDR3 residues: CAISESKGSRNNSPLHF. CDR3 nucleotide sequence: TGTGCCATCAGTGAGTCAAAAGGCTCACGTAATAATTCACCCCTCCACTTT.

This clonotype was detected a few times. The gene calls are TRBV10-3 and TRBJ1-1, with a weak D call TRBD1 (5 bases). The CDR3 extends over 12 amino acids. CDR1 ENHRY and CDR2 SYGVKD come from the germline V gene. V lost 8 bases and J 0 bases, leaving 7 bases between the germline ends. In DNA, the CDR3 is TGTGCCATCGGACAACTGAACACTGAAGCTTTCTTT. Translating gives CAIGQLNTEAFF.

There are a few counts of this clonotype. DNA for the CDR3: TGCAGTGCTAGTGCTAGCGGGGGGGCCGGTAAAACAGATACGCAGTATTTT. Its protein is CSASASGGAGKTDTQYF. This sequence joins TRBV20-1 and TRBJ2-3, with 12 bases matching TRBD2. CDR3 size: 17 residues. The J segment lost 3 bases and the V segment lost 3 bases, leaving 10 bases of the junction unmatched. Germline-derived CDR1 and CDR2 are DFQATT and SNEGSKA (reference sequence).

This clonotype has more than one count but fewer than ten. This chain connects TRBV5-1 to TRBJ2-3, with D perhaps matching TRBD2 (6 bases). Germline CDR1 is SGHRS and CDR2 is YFSETQ. This CDR3 contains 13 residues. With 4 bases removed from V and 3 bases from J, the gap between germline ends came to 9 bases. The CDR3 reads CASSLGRTDTQYF. The CDR3 region has the DNA TGCGCCAGCAGCCTAGGGAGGACAGATACGCAGTATTTT.

J is TRBJ2-1 and V is TRBV2; no definite D call. With 2 bases removed from V and 11 bases from J, the gap between germline ends came to 7 bases. Germline CDR1 SNHLY, CDR2 FYNNEI. This CDR3 comprises 11 residues. The CDR3 loop reads CASSEMDQQFF. Here the CDR3 DNA reads TGTGCCAGCAGTGAAATGGACCAGCAGTTCTTC.

CDR3 sequence (DNA): TGTGCCAGCAGTGTTCTCGCCCCTCCCCAAGAGACCCAGTACTTC. The encoded protein is CASSVLAPPQETQYF. This rearrangement joins TRBV6-1 to TRBJ2-5; D remains unclear. The CDR3 has 15 amino acids. Germline CDR1 and CDR2: MNHNS and SASEGT. V shed 4 bases and J shed 1 base, with 13 bases lying between them.

CDR3: CASSSGTGRNEKLFF. The CDR3 DNA sequence: TGTGCCAGCAGCTCCGGGACAGGACGGAATGAAAAACTGTTTTTT. The chain couples TRBV11-2 to TRBJ1-4; TRBD1 aligns across 8 bases. The CDR3 extends over 15 amino acids. From germline, CDR1 is SGHAT and CDR2 FQNNGV. The V and J ends lost 4 bases and 5 bases, in that order; junction bases with no gene match: 6.

V usage is TRBV30 and J usage is TRBJ2-1; TRBD1 matches at 10 bases. J lost 2 bases, V lost 5 bases, and 0 bases had no gene match. In germline, CDR1 is GTSNPN, CDR2 SVGIG (reference sequence). The CDR3 contains 13 residues. Here the CDR3 reads CAWGQGAYNEQFF. The CDR3 DNA follows: TGTGCCTGGGGACAGGGGGCCTACAATGAGCAGTTCTTC. Variable domain in full (rest from reference TRBV30 and TRBJ2-1): SQTIHQWPATLVQPVGSPLSLECTVEGTSNPNLYWYRQAAGRGLQLLFYSVGIGQISSEVPQNLSASRPQDRQFILSSKKLLLSDSGFYLCAWGQGAYNEQFFGPGTRLTVL.

V usage is TRBV19 and J usage is TRBJ1-2; D unresolved. V dropped 5 bases and J dropped 10 bases, with 17 bases sitting between them. Germline V gives CDR1 LNHDA, CDR2 SQIVND (reference sequence). This CDR3 is 13 amino acids long. CDR3 DNA sequence: TGTGCCAGTAGTCGCGGACTCCCTCCGGTCTACACCTTC. Its translation: CASSRGLPPVYTF.

V usage is TRBV27 and J usage is TRBJ2-2; 7 nucleotides agree with TRBD1. This CDR3 region has 14 residues. The V gene's germline CDR1 is MNHEY and CDR2 SMNVEV (reference sequence). V lost 8 bases to trimming and J lost 1 base; unmatched junction nucleotides: 4. The DNA of the CDR3 is TGTGCCAGCCTGGACAGGCTGAACACCGGGGAGCTGTTTTTT. Its translation: CASLDRLNTGELFF.